This TCR beta chain is drawn from a study of beta chain features in type 1 diabetes. Overall study findings and caveats: Comparison showed that naive, central memory and Treg TCRB repertoires appeared more similar among patients than among healthy donors.

cDNA synthesis used the whole RNA isolate, giving expressed TCRB sequences. TCRdb's copy holds only in-frame clones and misses some; the assay was immunoSEQ multiplex PCR. The data contain 300,000 or so clones, 6.5% to 10% of them singletons. Details on this clone: The target antigen is unknown.

What was sequenced was central memory CD4+ T cells from blood. This receptor was taken from a woman in her late teens or twenties in good health.

CDR3 bases: TGTGCCAGCAAAGCGGGAGTCGCAGATACGCAGTATTTT. Protein product: CASKAGVADTQYF. The chain uses TRBV6-6 and TRBJ2-3; 8 bases are a match to TRBD2. Germline V CDR1 and CDR2: MNHNY, SVGAGI (reference sequence). V shed 7 bases and J 4 bases; nucleotides not matched to a gene: 4. CDR3 size: 13 residues.